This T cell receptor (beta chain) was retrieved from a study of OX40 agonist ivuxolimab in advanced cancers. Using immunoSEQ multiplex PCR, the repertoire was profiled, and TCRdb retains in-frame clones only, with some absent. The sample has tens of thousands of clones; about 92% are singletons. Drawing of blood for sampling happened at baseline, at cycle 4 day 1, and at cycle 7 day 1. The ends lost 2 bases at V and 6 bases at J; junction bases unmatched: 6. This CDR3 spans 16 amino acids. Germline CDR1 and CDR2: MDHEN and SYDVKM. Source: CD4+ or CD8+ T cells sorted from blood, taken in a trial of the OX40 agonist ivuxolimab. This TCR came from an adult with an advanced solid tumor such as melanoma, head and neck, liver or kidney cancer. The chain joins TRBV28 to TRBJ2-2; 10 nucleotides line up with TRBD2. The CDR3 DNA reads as TGTGCCAGCAGTTTACGAATAGCGGGAGGAGCCGGGGAGCTGTTTTTT. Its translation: CASSLRIAGGAGELFF.